This TCR beta chain was captured in a study of shared clonotypes between healthy human individuals. Study in general: The composition of the donors was a couple of women and a few men aged 18 to 49.

A word on this clone: Its antigen is not known.

Study-wide results and caveats: The authors sampled blood alone, and tissue repertoires likely differ.

Donors comprised only Caucasian adults living in Nashville, Tennessee. V was pared by 2 bases and J by 8 bases, with 10 bases between. CDR3 length: 13 amino acids. Germline values: CDR1 MNHEY, CDR2 SMNVEV (reference sequence). The table came from immunoSEQ multiplex PCR; TCRdb's copy has only in-frame clones and leaves some out. The table lists fewer than 600,000 clones, around 78% of them singletons. This chain joins TRBV27 and TRBJ1-5, with a weak D call TRBD1 (6 bases). Sequencing was carried out using PBMCs. The receptor's source is a woman aged 40-49 years in good health. Some clones in this sample may be carry-over from other donors' samples. CDR3 loop: CASSLGGWEPQHF. The CDR3 region has the DNA TGTGCCAGCAGTTTAGGGGGCTGGGAGCCCCAGCATTTT.